This record covers a single TCR beta chain. Its target is unknown. The data originate from a study of Graves' ophthalmopathy and Graves' hyperthyroidism. Study conclusions and caveats: Researchers report that a 13-signature model separated ophthalmopathy from stable hyperthyroidism, posting almost 90% sensitivity and less than 82% specificity.

Scientists amplified the TCR beta CDR3 regions from RNA transcripts. First-round RT-PCR used HTBI primers; second-round multiplex PCR followed. From the multiplex PCR reads, TCRdb called clonotypes with MiXCR, one entry per CDR3 protein. The sample records over 150,000 distinct CDR3 sequences, 30% to 45% being singletons. V was clipped by 5 bases and J by 4 bases, with 18 bases between them. In germline, CDR1 is SGHTA, CDR2 FQGNSA. The length of the CDR3 is 15 residues. Sequenced sample: peripheral blood. This sequence originates from a woman aged 40 to 49 with Graves' ophthalmopathy. The chain links TRBV7-2 to TRBJ2-7; tentative D call: TRBD2 (6 bases). The chain's CDR3 is CASSIMRGKRYEQYF. The DNA of the CDR3 is TGTGCCAGCAGCATCATGCGGGGAAAGAGGTACGAGCAGTACTTC.